The 19 T cell receptor beta chains reported below all come from one sample, sequenced in a study of cytomegalovirus exposure and HLA in healthy donors. PCR primers comprised 60 Vbeta and 13 Jbeta primers. Sequencing was performed with immunoSEQ multiplex PCR; in TCRdb, only in-frame clones are kept and a portion is missing. The sample has under 200,000 clones; 65% to 70% are singletons. The sample comprised PBMCs. The receptors derive from a young woman in good health and CMV-seropositive.

The J gene is TRBJ2-7, the V gene TRBV5-6; 7 bases are shared with TRBD1. V was clipped by 3 bases and J by 2 bases; unmatched bases: 17. Germline V gene sequence: CDR1 SGHDT, CDR2 YYEEEE. This CDR3 region has 18 residues. The CDR3 is CASSSLFTGALTPYEQYF. In DNA form, the CDR3 reads TGTGCCAGCAGCTCCCTCTTTACAGGGGCCTTAACCCCCTACGAGCAGTACTTC.

The V and J genes are TRBV5-1 and TRBJ1-2; TRBD1 matches 12 bases. The CDR3 length is 17 residues. Trimming cost V 2 bases and J 4 bases; bases outside gene matches: 9. CDR1 is SGHRS and CDR2 is YFSETQ in the germline V gene. The chain's CDR3 is CASSFTGTGGGVYGYTF. The DNA of the CDR3 is TGCGCCAGCAGCTTCACCGGGACAGGGGGCGGAGTCTATGGCTACACCTTC.

This chain links TRBV5-8 with TRBJ2-1, with D tentatively TRBD2 (5 bases). There are 16 residues in the CDR3. V dropped 4 bases and J dropped 4 bases, with 18 bases sitting between them. Germline CDR1 SGHTS, CDR2 YDEGEE. The CDR3 nucleotides read TGTGCCAGCAGCATCTACTTCAGCGGAGTATACAATGAGCAGTTCTTC. Translated, it gives CASSIYFSGVYNEQFF.

The CDR3 loop reads CASSARGDGSDTQYF. The CDR3 DNA follows: TGTGCCAGCAGCGCCCGGGGGGATGGTTCAGATACGCAGTATTTT. This rearrangement joins TRBV7-3 to TRBJ2-3, with 7 bases fitting TRBD2. Unmatched junction bases numbered 9, after V lost 5 bases and J lost 4 bases. The CDR3 runs 15 residues. Germline values: CDR1 SGHTA, CDR2 FQGTGA.

The chain uses TRBV12-2 and TRBJ2-7; the table's D call of TRBD2 was not tested on the DNA. TRBV12-2 is marked as a pseudogene. CDR3 length: 13 amino acids. CDR3 coding DNA: TGTGCAAGTCGCTCGGAGGGATACTACGAGCAGTACTTC. Amino acids: CASRSEGYYEQYF.

This clone was picked up one time. The chain uses TRBV5-4 and TRBJ2-7, with D possibly being TRBD1 (6 bases). The CDR3 loop spans 12 amino acids. Germline CDR1 is SGHNT and CDR2 is YYREEE (reference sequence). The V end lost 4 bases, the J end lost 4 bases, and 9 bases lay between the germline ends. The CDR3 loop is CASSAGQYEQYF. CDR3 coding DNA: TGTGCCAGCAGCGCCGGACAGTACGAGCAGTACTTC.

This clone has a handful of counts. The chain joins TRBV4-3 to TRBJ2-1; 14 nucleotides agree with TRBD2. This CDR3 region has 16 residues. V was pared by 0 bases and J by 10 bases, with 5 bases of the junction left unmatched. Germline CDR1 reads LGHNA; CDR2 reads YSLEER. In DNA form, the CDR3 reads TGCGCCAGCAGCCAAGACCGACTAGCGGGGGGGAGGGAGCAGTTCTTC. It encodes CASSQDRLAGGREQFF.

The table lists this clone with a few counts. The rearrangement links TRBV4-1 to TRBJ2-2; 9 positions match TRBD1. Trimming took 2 bases from V and 4 from J; bases not matched to a gene: 2. The V gene's germline CDR1 is MGHRA and CDR2 YSYEKL. The CDR3 is 15 residues long. As DNA, the CDR3 is TGCGCCAGCAGCCAAATACAGGGGGCCACCGGGGAGCTGTTTTTT. Amino acids: CASSQIQGATGELFF.

The rearrangement uses TRBV19 and TRBJ2-1; unclear D gene. Germline CDR1 LNHDA, CDR2 SQIVND (reference sequence). Between the trimmed V and J ends, which lost 9 bases and 0 bases, there was a span of 9 bases. CDR3 size: 13 residues. DNA for the CDR3: TGTGCCAGCCAGGCGAGCTCCTACAATGAGCAGTTCTTC. Translating gives CASQASSYNEQFF. Based on the CDR3 plus reference TRBV19 and TRBJ2-1, the full variable domain is DGGITQSPKYLFRKEGQNVTLSCEQNLNHDAMYWYRQDPGQGLRLIYYSQIVNDFQKGDIAEGYSVSREKKESFPLTVTSAQKNPTAFYLCASQASSYNEQFFGPGTRLTVL.

The V gene is TRBV2, the J gene TRBJ2-1, with 15 bases fitting TRBD2. Germline V gives CDR1 SNHLY, CDR2 FYNNEI. With V trimmed by 4 bases and J by 5 bases, 12 bases remained unmatched. The CDR3 covers 19 residues. The CDR3, as DNA: TGTGCCAGCAGTGGCGGACTAGCGGGAGGGCCTCAGTGGAACAATGAGCAGTTCTTC. Translation: CASSGGLAGGPQWNNEQFF.

The V gene is TRBV9, the J gene TRBJ1-1; no clear D gene. Germline V gene lookup returns CDR1 SGDLS and CDR2 YYNGEE. Trimming cost V 4 bases and J 11 bases, with 21 bases left between them. The CDR3 sequence is 14 residues long. CDR3 sequence (DNA): TGTGCCAGCAGCCCCCCGGGAGGGCTCCTTGCCGCTTTCTTT. Translation: CASSPPGGLLAAFF.

The rearrangement joins TRBV2 to TRBJ2-2, with D uncertain. Trimming stripped 3 bases from V and 7 bases from J, with 9 bases between. CDR3 length: 13 residues. Per germline, CDR1 SNHLY and CDR2 FYNNEI. CDR3 coding DNA: TGTGCCAGCAGTGACAGTTTCCTCGGGGAGCTGTTTTTT. This gives the protein CASSDSFLGELFF.

This chain connects TRBV19 to TRBJ2-1; possible D gene TRBD2, 6 bases. Trimming took off 3 bases at V and 10 bases at J, with 10 bases between the two ends. The CDR3 has 12 amino acids. Germline V gene sequence: CDR1 LNHDA, CDR2 SQIVND (reference sequence). The CDR3 region is CASSIGGSEQFF. CDR3 coding DNA: TGTGCCAGTAGTATTGGGGGGTCCGAGCAGTTCTTC. Together with reference TRBV19 and TRBJ2-1, the CDR3 gives the full variable domain: DGGITQSPKYLFRKEGQNVTLSCEQNLNHDAMYWYRQDPGQGLRLIYYSQIVNDFQKGDIAEGYSVSREKKESFPLTVTSAQKNPTAFYLCASSIGGSEQFFGPGTRLTVL.

The chain links TRBV7-9 to TRBJ1-4, with TRBD1 as a possible D gene (5 bases). Germline CDR1 reads SEHNR; CDR2 reads FQNEAQ (reference sequence). The V end lost 2 bases, the J end lost 7 bases, and 11 bases lay between the germline ends. CDR3 length: 14 residues. CDR3 sequence (DNA): TGTGCCAGCAGCTTACAGGGAAGTTTTGAAAAACTGTTTTTT. It specifies CASSLQGSFEKLFF.

This chain joins TRBV2 and TRBJ2-1, with D maybe TRBD1 (5 bases). The CDR3 has 12 amino acids. Per the germline V gene, CDR1 is SNHLY and CDR2 is FYNNEI. V dropped 6 bases and J dropped 10 bases, with 13 bases sitting between them. The CDR3: CASSKNRPEQFF. In nucleotides, the CDR3 is TGTGCCAGCAGCAAGAACAGGCCAGAGCAGTTCTTC.

The V and J genes are TRBV18 and TRBJ1-1; 7 bases fit TRBD1. Losses at the gene ends were 4 bases for V and 0 bases for J; bases not matched to a gene: 2. CDR3 length: 14 residues. Germline V gene data show CDR1 as KGHSH and CDR2 as LQKENI. DNA of the CDR3: TGTGCCAGCTCACAGGGGGCGATGAACACTGAAGCTTTCTTT. This codes for CASSQGAMNTEAFF. Full variable domain (outside the CDR3, taken from reference TRBV18 and TRBJ1-1): NAGVMQNPRHLVRRRGQEARLRCSPMKGHSHVYWYRQLPEEGLKFMVYLQKENIIDESGMPKERFSAEFPKEGPSILRIQQVVRGDSAAYFCASSQGAMNTEAFFGQGTRLTVV.

This chain links TRBV29-1 with TRBJ2-1; TRBD2 matches 10 bases. Losses at the gene ends were 1 base for V and 0 bases for J; bases not matched to a gene: 3. The germline CDR1 and CDR2 sequences are SQVTM and ANQGSEA. The CDR3 is 16 residues long. CDR3 DNA sequence: TGCAGCGTTGAAGGGGCTAGCGGGAGCTCCTACAATGAGCAGTTCTTC. This gives the protein CSVEGASGSSYNEQFF.

The chain combines TRBV27 with TRBJ2-2, with D unresolved. There are 14 residues in the CDR3. Germline V gives CDR1 MNHEY, CDR2 SMNVEV (reference sequence). The V gene lost 3 bases and the J gene lost 6 bases, with 11 bases spanning the gap. CDR3 DNA: TGTGCCAGCAGTTTTCTAGTGCGACCCGGGGAGCTGTTTTTT. This translates into CASSFLVRPGELFF.

J is TRBJ2-7 and V is TRBV28, with TRBD2 matching over 7 bases. The CDR3 is 14 amino acids. The J segment lost 4 bases and the V segment lost 3 bases, leaving 6 bases of the junction unmatched. From germline, CDR1 is MDHEN and CDR2 SYDVKM. The CDR3: CASSFLVGGYEQYF. The CDR3 DNA reads TGTGCCAGCAGTTTTCTGGTGGGAGGGTACGAGCAGTACTTC.